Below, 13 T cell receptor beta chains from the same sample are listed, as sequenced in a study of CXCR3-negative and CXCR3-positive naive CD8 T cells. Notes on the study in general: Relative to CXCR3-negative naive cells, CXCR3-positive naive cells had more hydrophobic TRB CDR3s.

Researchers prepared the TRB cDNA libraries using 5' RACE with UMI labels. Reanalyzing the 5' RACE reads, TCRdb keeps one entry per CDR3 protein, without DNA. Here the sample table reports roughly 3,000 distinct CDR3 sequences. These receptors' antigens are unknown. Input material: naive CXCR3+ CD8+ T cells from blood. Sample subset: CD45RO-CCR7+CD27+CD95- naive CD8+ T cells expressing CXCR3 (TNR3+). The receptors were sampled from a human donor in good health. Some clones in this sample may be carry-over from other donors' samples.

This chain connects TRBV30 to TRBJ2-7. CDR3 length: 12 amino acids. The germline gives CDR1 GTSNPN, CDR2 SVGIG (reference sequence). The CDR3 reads CAWSLADYEQYF.

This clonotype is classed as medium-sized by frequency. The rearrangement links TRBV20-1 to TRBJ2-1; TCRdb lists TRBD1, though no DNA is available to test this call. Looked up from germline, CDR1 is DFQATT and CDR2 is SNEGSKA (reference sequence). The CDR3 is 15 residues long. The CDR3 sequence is CSARSPGQGPITPFF.

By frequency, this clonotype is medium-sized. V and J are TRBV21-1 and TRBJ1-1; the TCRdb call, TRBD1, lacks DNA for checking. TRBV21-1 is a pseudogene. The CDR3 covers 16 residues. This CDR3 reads CASSKGQGRSDTEAFF.

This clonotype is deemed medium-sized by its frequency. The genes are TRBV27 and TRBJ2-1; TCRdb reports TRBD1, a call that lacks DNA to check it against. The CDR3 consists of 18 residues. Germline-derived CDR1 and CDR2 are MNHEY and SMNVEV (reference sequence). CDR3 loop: CASSLPSQAGSSYNEQFF.

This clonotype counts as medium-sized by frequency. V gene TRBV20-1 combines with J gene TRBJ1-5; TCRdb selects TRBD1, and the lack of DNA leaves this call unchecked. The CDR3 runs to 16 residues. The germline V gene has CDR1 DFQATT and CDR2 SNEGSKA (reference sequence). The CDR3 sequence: CSAREGDRGPNQPQHF.

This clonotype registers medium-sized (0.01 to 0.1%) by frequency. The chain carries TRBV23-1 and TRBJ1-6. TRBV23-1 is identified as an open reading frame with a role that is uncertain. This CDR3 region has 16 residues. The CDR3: CASSPGQFCSDSPLHF.

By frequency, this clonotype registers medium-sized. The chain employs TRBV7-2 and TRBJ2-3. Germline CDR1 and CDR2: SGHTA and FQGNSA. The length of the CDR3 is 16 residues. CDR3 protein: CASSFPDVGTPDTQYF.

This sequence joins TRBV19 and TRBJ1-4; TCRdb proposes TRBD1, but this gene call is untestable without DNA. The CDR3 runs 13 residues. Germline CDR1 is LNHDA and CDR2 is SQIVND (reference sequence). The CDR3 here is CASSPSGAEKLFF.

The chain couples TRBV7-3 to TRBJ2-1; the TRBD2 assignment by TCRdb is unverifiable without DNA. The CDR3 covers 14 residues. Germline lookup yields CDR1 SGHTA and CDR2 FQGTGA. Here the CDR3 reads CASSMGLAGREQFF.

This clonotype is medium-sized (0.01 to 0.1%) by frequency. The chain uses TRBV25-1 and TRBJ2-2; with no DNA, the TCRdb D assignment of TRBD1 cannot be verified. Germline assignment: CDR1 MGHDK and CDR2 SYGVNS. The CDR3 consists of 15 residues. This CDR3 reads CASSVPAGATGELFF.

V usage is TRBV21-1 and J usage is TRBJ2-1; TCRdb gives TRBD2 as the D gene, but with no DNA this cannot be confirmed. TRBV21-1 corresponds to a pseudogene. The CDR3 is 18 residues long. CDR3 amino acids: CASSNDFVRTSGSNEQFF.

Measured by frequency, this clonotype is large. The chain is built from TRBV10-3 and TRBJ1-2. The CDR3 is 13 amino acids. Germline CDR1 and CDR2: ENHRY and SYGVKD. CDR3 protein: CAISERWDDGYTF.

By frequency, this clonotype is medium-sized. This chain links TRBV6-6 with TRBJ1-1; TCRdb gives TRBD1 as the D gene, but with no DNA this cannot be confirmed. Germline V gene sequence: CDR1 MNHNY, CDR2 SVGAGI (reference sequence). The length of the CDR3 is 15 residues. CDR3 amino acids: CALGGPGGVEEEAFF.